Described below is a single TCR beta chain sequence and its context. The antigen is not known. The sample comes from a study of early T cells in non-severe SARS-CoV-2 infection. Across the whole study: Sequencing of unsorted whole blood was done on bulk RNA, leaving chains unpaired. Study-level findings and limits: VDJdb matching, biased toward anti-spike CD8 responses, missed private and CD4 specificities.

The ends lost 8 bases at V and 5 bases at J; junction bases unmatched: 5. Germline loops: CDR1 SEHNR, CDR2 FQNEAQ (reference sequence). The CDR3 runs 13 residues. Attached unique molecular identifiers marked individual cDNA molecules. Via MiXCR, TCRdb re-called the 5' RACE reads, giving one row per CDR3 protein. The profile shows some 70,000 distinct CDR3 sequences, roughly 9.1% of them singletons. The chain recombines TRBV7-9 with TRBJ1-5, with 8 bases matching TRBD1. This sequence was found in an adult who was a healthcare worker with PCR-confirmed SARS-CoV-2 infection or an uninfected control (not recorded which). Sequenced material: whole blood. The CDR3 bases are TGTGCCAGCGGCACAGGGGGAGATCAGCCCCAGCATTTT. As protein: CASGTGGDQPQHF.